This TCR beta chain was identified during a study of tumor and adjacent non-tumor tissue in lung cancer. A modified ARM-PCR protocol with three rounds of nested PCR amplified TCRbeta. TCRdb ran MiXCR on the multiplex PCR reads and lists one entry per CDR3 protein. The sample carries about 76,000 distinct CDR3 sequences, 65% to 75% recorded once. CDR1 MNHEY and CDR2 SVGAGI come from the germline V gene. V lost 0 bases and J lost 5, with 14 bases in between. This CDR3 is 15 amino acids long. This sample's RNA came from whole unsorted tissue. Newly diagnosed lung cancer patients had thoracic surgery in China, August–late 2014, without prior chemotherapy.

V and J are TRBV6-5 and TRBJ2-7; D perhaps matches TRBD1 (5 bases). The sample taken for sequencing was lung tumor tissue. The receptor was derived from a woman in her seventies with non-small cell lung cancer. The CDR3 DNA reads as TGTGCCAGCAGTTACTCCTGGAACCAGGGCCACGAGCAGTACTTC. This encodes CASSYSWNQGHEQYF.